Included here is one T cell receptor beta chain sequence, with context. Clones were sequenced by immunoSEQ multiplex PCR, and TCRdb holds only the in-frame ones, with some missing. Of roughly 190,000 clones listed, around 82% are singletons. Recruitment covered some 25 US areas and drew participants whose ages spanned roughly 18 to 95 years. Assignment of participants to cohorts was predicated upon participant-reported clinical history. The source of the sample is a study of blood T cell repertoires in COVID-19. The CDR3 sequence is 19 residues long. Germline CDR1 KGHSH, CDR2 LQKENI. The V and J ends lost 4 bases and 2 bases, in that order; junction bases with no gene match: 15.

This TCR was recovered from a woman aged 55-69 years with acute COVID-19. The rearrangement uses TRBV18 and TRBJ2-2, with 8 positions matching TRBD2. What was sequenced was PBMCs or T cells enriched from blood (not recorded which). CDR3 in DNA: TGTGCCAGCTCACTGCCCGGGACTAGTGTATCGAAAAACACCGGGGAGCTGTTTTTT. Translated, it gives CASSLPGTSVSKNTGELFF.